The 15 T cell receptor beta chains below were found in one sample sequenced in a study of T-cell reconstitution after alpha-beta-depleted transplantation in children. The authors prepared the TCRbeta library with unique molecular identifiers. One entry per CDR3 protein, called by TCRdb with MiXCR from the PCR reads. The data contain about 440,000 distinct CDR3 sequences, around 46% of them seen just once; the ten biggest clones take up under 30%. Sequencing used PBMCs, obtained before TCRalphabeta/CD19-depleted stem cell transplant. The source is a girl aged 2-10 years with aplastic anemia, due to receive a stem cell transplant.

This clonotype occurred once. J is TRBJ1-2 and V is TRBV12-3 or TRBV12-4; the D gene is possibly TRBD1 (6 bases). The V gene lost 7 bases and the J gene lost 13 bases, with 16 bases spanning the gap. CDR3 length: 11 amino acids. The CDR3 reads CASTQGGTTTF. CDR3 nucleotide sequence: TGTGCCAGCACCCAAGGAGGGACAACCACCTTC.

At least ten counts were recorded for this clonotype. The J gene is TRBJ2-3, the V gene TRBV5-1, with TRBD1 matching over 8 bases. CDR3 size: 16 residues. Trimming cost V 1 base and J 4 bases; bases outside gene matches: 8. Germline V gene data show CDR1 as SGHRS and CDR2 as YFSETQ. The chain's CDR3 is CASSLSGQGVSDTQYF. CDR3 nucleotide sequence: TGCGCCAGCAGCTTGTCCGGACAGGGAGTTTCAGATACGCAGTATTTT.

Comments on this clonotype: This could be a read error, since a much larger clone is one nucleotide away. This rearrangement joins TRBV27 to TRBJ2-1, with D hard to call. The CDR3 runs to 10 residues. Germline-derived CDR1 and CDR2 are MNHEY and SMNVEV (reference sequence). The V end was cut by 8 bases, the J end by 5 bases, with 4 bases between. In nucleotides, the CDR3 is TGTGCCAGCGGTAACAATGAGCAGTTCTTC. Its protein product is CASGNNEQFF.

This clonotype was observed a handful of times. The genes are TRBV4-2 and TRBJ2-1; no clear D gene. There are 13 residues in the CDR3. The V end was cut by 0 bases, the J end by 10 bases, with 10 bases between. The V gene's germline CDR1 is LGHNA and CDR2 YNFKEQ. CDR3 residues: CASSQDGPEEQFF. The CDR3 DNA reads TGTGCCAGCAGCCAAGATGGCCCCGAGGAGCAGTTCTTC.

The gene calls are TRBV20-1 and TRBJ1-5; D possibly corresponds to TRBD1 (5 bases). Trimming left V 4 bases short and J 2 bases short, with 12 bases between. Germline V CDR1 and CDR2: DFQATT, SNEGSKA (reference sequence). CDR3 length: 14 amino acids. The CDR3: CSATLPRGNQPQHF. The DNA for the CDR3 is TGCAGTGCTACACTCCCCAGGGGCAATCAGCCCCAGCATTTT.

This clonotype was picked up a small number of times. This rearrangement joins TRBV30 to TRBJ1-5; no clear D. The V and J ends lost 0 bases and 0 bases respectively, with 12 bases between them. Looked up from germline, CDR1 is GTSNPN and CDR2 is SVGIG (reference sequence). This CDR3 is built from 16 residues. The CDR3 sequence is CAWSVRAGLSNQPQHF. Written as DNA, the CDR3 is TGTGCCTGGAGTGTAAGAGCCGGACTTAGCAATCAGCCCCAGCATTTT.

This clonotype was found many times. The chain has TRBV20-1 and TRBJ2-7; D is possibly TRBD2 (6 bases). V lost 4 bases and J 1 base, leaving 14 bases between the germline ends. The germline V gene has CDR1 DFQATT and CDR2 SNEGSKA (reference sequence). CDR3 size: 14 residues. The chain's CDR3 is CSAKLAAGSYEQYF. Here the CDR3 DNA reads TGCAGTGCTAAACTAGCTGCAGGGTCCTACGAGCAGTACTTC.

The gene calls are TRBV29-1 and TRBJ2-1; TRBD2 matches 9 bases. This CDR3 has 14 residues. Trimming removed 4 bases from V and 3 bases from J; junction bases left unmatched: 4. In germline, CDR1 is SQVTM, CDR2 ANQGSEA. CDR3 sequence reads: CSVGSGGHYNEQFF. The CDR3 nucleotides read TGCAGCGTTGGCAGCGGGGGGCACTACAATGAGCAGTTCTTC.

The rearrangement uses TRBV30 and TRBJ1-3; D remains ambiguous. V shed 5 bases and J shed 0 bases, with 14 bases lying between them. The V gene's germline CDR1 is GTSNPN and CDR2 SVGIG (reference sequence). The CDR3 totals 15 residues. The CDR3 DNA reads as TGTGCCTGGGTGCCTCACAGCAGCTCTGGAAACACCATATATTTT. Residues: CAWVPHSSSGNTIYF.

Concerning this clonotype: The conserved phenylalanine or tryptophan is not found at the CDR3 terminus, so this likely reflects a read error. The chain carries TRBV28 and TRBJ2-5; 12 bases fit TRBD2. Per the germline V gene, CDR1 is MDHEN and CDR2 is SYDVKM. CDR3 size: 19 residues. The J segment lost 4 bases and the V segment lost 6 bases, leaving 18 bases of the junction unmatched. DNA for the CDR3: TGTGCCAGCAGCCCTTATCGACTAGCGGGAGTCCAGGAGGGAGAGACCCAGTACTTG. Translated: CASSPYRLAGVQEGETQYL.

The V and J genes are TRBV10-3 and TRBJ2-1, with 8 bases lining up with TRBD2. There are 17 residues in the CDR3. The V and J ends lost 3 bases and 6 bases, in that order; junction bases with no gene match: 13. Per the germline V gene, CDR1 is ENHRY and CDR2 is SYGVKD. The CDR3 DNA reads TGTGCCATCAGTGACTACCCCTTAAGCGGGAGTGCCAATGAGCAGTTCTTC. Encoded protein: CAISDYPLSGSANEQFF.

In this sample, this clonotype turned up a few times. This chain joins TRBV20-1 and TRBJ2-7; D remains unclear. The CDR3 consists of 10 residues. Looked up from germline, CDR1 is DFQATT and CDR2 is SNEGSKA (reference sequence). V shed 6 bases and J shed 4 bases, with 7 bases lying between them. Written as DNA, the CDR3 is TGCAGTGCAACGTTTTACGAGCAGTACTTC. Its translation is CSATFYEQYF.

V is TRBV12-3 or TRBV12-4 and J is TRBJ2-3, with 7 nucleotides matching TRBD1. The CDR3 spans 16 residues. J was trimmed by 3 bases and V by 4 bases; bases with no gene match: 10. The CDR3 DNA sequence: TGTGCCAGCAGTTCTCGGGACAGCCAGGGGACAGATACGCAGTATTTT. Translated: CASSSRDSQGTDTQYF.

The chain joins TRBV20-1 to TRBJ2-1; D may be TRBD2 (7 bases). The length of the CDR3 is 14 residues. V lost 7 bases, J lost 7 bases, and 20 bases lay in between. CDR1 is DFQATT, CDR2 SNEGSKA, per germline (reference sequence). The CDR3 region is CSVGGGNLRNEQFF. DNA for the CDR3: TGCAGTGTAGGGGGGGGGAACCTCCGGAATGAGCAGTTCTTC.

Here the CDR3 reads CSARDPRAGGEQFF. In DNA, the CDR3 is TGCAGTGCTAGAGATCCCAGGGCGGGGGGTGAGCAGTTCTTC. The chain couples TRBV20-1 to TRBJ2-1; 8 bases agree with TRBD2. The CDR3 runs 14 residues. V dropped 0 bases and J dropped 9; count of bases not matched to a gene: 7. CDR1 and CDR2 from the germline V gene are DFQATT and SNEGSKA (reference sequence).